This is a list of T cell receptor beta chains from one sample in a study of OX40 agonist ivuxolimab in advanced cancers. Repertoires were generated with immunoSEQ multiplex PCR, while TCRdb's copy carries only in-frame clones and drops some. The repertoire includes tens of thousands of clones, 87% of them detected once, and approximately 0.76% sits in the top ten. This specimen consisted of CD4+ or CD8+ T cells sorted from blood, obtained in a trial of the OX40 agonist ivuxolimab. The receptors originated from an adult with an advanced solid tumor such as melanoma, head and neck, liver or kidney cancer. The CDR3 runs from the conserved cysteine through the conserved F or W. D genes are given only for firm matches. A clone size is listed for some rows: how often the clone was seen (once, few, many), or a class if it is expanded.

>TRBJ2-1|TRBD2|TRBV25-1|NA
CASTKTSGSFYEQFF
TGTGCCAGCACCAAGACTAGCGGGAGTTTCTATGAGCAGTTCTTC
>TRBJ2-7|NA|TRBV9|NA
CASSVGLKDYEQYF
TGTGCCAGCAGCGTAGGTCTAAAGGACTACGAGCAGTACTTC
>TRBJ1-5|NA|TRBV2|NA
CASRGQGLQPQHF
TGTGCCAGCAGAGGTCAGGGGCTCCAGCCCCAGCATTTT
>TRBJ1-4|NA|TRBV13|NA
CASSRGTLTNEKLFF
TGTGCCAGCAGCAGAGGGACGTTAACTAATGAAAAACTGTTTTTT
>TRBJ1-1|NA|TRBV28|NA
CASSRRTGTTEAFF
TGTGCCAGCAGTAGGCGAACAGGGACCACTGAAGCTTTCTTT
>TRBJ2-7|NA|TRBV19|NA
CASSPRTVREQYF
TGTGCCAGTAGCCCCAGGACAGTTCGGGAGCAGTACTTC
>TRBJ1-2|NA|TRBV7-9|few
CASSLSGGGYTF
TGTGCCAGCAGCTTAAGCGGGGGAGGCTACACCTTC
>TRBJ2-3|NA|TRBV6-6|NA
CTSSAGKPDTQYF
TGTACCAGTTCGGCGGGGAAGCCGGATACGCAGTATTTT
>TRBJ2-7|NA|TRBV6-1|once
CASSDIEILREQYF
TGTGCCAGCAGTGATATAGAAATCTTACGCGAGCAGTACTTC
>TRBJ2-7|TRBD1|TRBV6-5|NA
CASSYSWTGGPYEQYF
TGTGCCAGCAGTTACTCCTGGACAGGGGGTCCCTACGAGCAGTACTTC
>TRBJ2-7|TRBD1|TRBV19|NA
CASSIGGQGRDEQYF
TGTGCCAGTAGTATTGGGGGACAGGGAAGGGACGAGCAGTACTTC
>TRBJ2-5|TRBD2|TRBV5-4|NA
CASSLAGVQETQYF
TGTGCCAGCAGCTTAGCGGGAGTTCAAGAGACCCAGTACTTC
>TRBJ2-2|NA|TRBV6-5|NA
CASTPGRLNTGELFF
TGTGCCAGCACCCCGGGGCGGTTGAACACCGGGGAGCTGTTTTTT
>TRBJ1-4|NA|TRBV18|NA
CASSPSYEKLFF
TGTGCCAGCTCACCCTCATATGAAAAACTGTTTTTT
>TRBJ1-3|NA|TRBV5-6|NA
CASSPDLTLSGNTIYF
TGTGCCAGCAGCCCGGACCTAACCCTCTCTGGAAACACCATATATTTT
>TRBJ2-5|NA|TRBV19|NA
CASSISRGGKEQYF
TGTGCCAGTAGTATATCCCGAGGGGGGAAAGAGCAGTACTTC
>TRBJ1-1|NA|TRBV12-5|NA
CASGLVGAGIPFF
NA
>TRBJ2-5|NA|TRBV5-1|NA
CASSASPVGGGETQYF
TGCGCCAGCAGCGCATCCCCGGTGGGGGGAGGAGAGACCCAGTACTTC
>TRBJ1-1|TRBD1|TRBV29-1|once
CSVVGAGTGVATEAFF
TGCAGCGTTGTCGGGGCGGGGACAGGAGTGGCTACTGAAGCTTTCTTT
>TRBJ1-5|NA|TRBV5-8|NA
CASSLARGGSNQPQHF
TGTGCCAGCAGCTTGGCCCGGGGAGGAAGCAATCAGCCCCAGCATTTT
>TRBJ1-2|TRBD1|TRBV28|NA
CASSPSRQGRYGYTF
TGTGCCAGCAGCCCCTCCCGACAGGGAAGGTATGGCTACACCTTC
>TRBJ2-2|NA|TRBV7-3|NA
CASSLALGGAGELFF
TGTGCCAGCAGCTTAGCCCTCGGAGGAGCGGGGGAGCTGTTTTTT
>TRBJ1-5|NA|TRBV18|NA
CASSPGMGNQPQHF
TGTGCCAGCTCACCGGGGATGGGAAATCAGCCCCAGCATTTT
>TRBJ1-1|TRBD1|TRBV7-9|NA
CASSSADRGNTEAFF
TGTGCCAGCAGCTCCGCCGACAGGGGCAACACTGAAGCTTTCTTT
>TRBJ1-4|TRBD1|TRBV6-5|NA
CASSYSGQRREKLFF
TGTGCCAGCAGTTACTCGGGACAGCGTAGGGAAAAACTGTTTTTT
>TRBJ1-2|NA|TRBV20-1|NA
CSARRSYGYTF
TGCAGTGCTCGCAGGAGCTATGGCTACACCTTC
>TRBJ1-5|TRBD1|TRBV7-2|NA
CASSPGGEGGQPQHF
TGTGCCAGCAGCCCAGGGGGGGAGGGCGGTCAGCCCCAGCATTTT
>TRBJ2-1|NA|TRBV5-1|NA
CASSLVGGPYNEQFF
TGCGCCAGCAGCTTGGTAGGTGGGCCGTACAATGAGCAGTTCTTC
>TRBJ1-1|NA|TRBV28|few
CASSLQGYDEAFF
TGTGCCAGCAGTTTACAGGGGTATGATGAAGCTTTCTTT
>TRBJ2-7|TRBD2|TRBV5-1|NA
CASSLYPGLAGVYEQYF
TGCGCCAGCAGCTTGTACCCGGGGTTAGCGGGGGTCTACGAGCAGTACTTC
>TRBJ1-1|NA|TRBV11-2|few
CASSLVVSGDEAFF
TGTGCCAGCAGCTTAGTCGTATCTGGTGATGAAGCTTTCTTT
>TRBJ2-5|TRBD1|TRBV7-3|NA
CASSPRGQGSRETQYF
TGTGCCAGCAGCCCAAGGGGACAGGGATCTAGAGAGACCCAGTACTTC
>TRBJ1-5|NA|TRBV19|NA
CASNGGNSGQPQHF
TGTGCCAGTAACGGGGGGAATTCGGGTCAGCCCCAGCATTTT
>TRBJ1-3|NA|TRBV7-3|NA
CASSSGQGNTIYF
TGTGCCAGCAGCTCCGGACAGGGAAACACCATATATTTT
>TRBJ1-2|NA|TRBV28|NA
CASSLQGFGYTF
TGTGCCAGCAGTTTACAGGGGTTCGGCTACACCTTC
>TRBJ2-7|NA|TRBV19|few
CASSPNSATYEQYF
TGTGCCAGTAGTCCAAACTCGGCAACCTACGAGCAGTACTTC
>TRBJ2-2|NA|TRBV5-1|NA
CASSDQPGYTGELFF
TGCGCCAGCAGTGACCAGCCCGGATACACCGGGGAGCTGTTTTTT